This record looks at one T cell receptor beta chain sequence and its context. Germline CDR1 LNHDA, CDR2 SQIVND (reference sequence). The CDR3 runs to 14 residues. V was shortened by 6 bases and J by 0 bases, with 9 bases between the two germline ends. The data derive from a study of blood T cell repertoires in COVID-19. One Seattle source followed patients from active infection through their disease course. Measured with immunoSEQ multiplex PCR; TCRdb has only the in-frame clones, and not every one. The data show 250,000 to 300,000 clones, 88% seen once. The material sequenced was peripheral blood. V and J are TRBV19 and TRBJ1-3; TRBD1 is a possible D gene (5 bases). The TCR sequence derives from a woman in her 70s with COVID-19, enrolled during active disease. CDR3 amino acids: CASSKGISGNTIYF. CDR3 DNA: TGTGCCAGTAGCAAGGGGATCTCTGGAAACACCATATATTTT.